A selection of T cell receptor beta chains follows, all from one sample in a study of vaccination effects on CD4 cells after COVID-19. Repertoires were generated with immunoSEQ multiplex PCR, while TCRdb's copy carries only in-frame clones and drops some. The sample lists 20,000 to 30,000 clones; 69% were seen once. Antigens for these TCRs are unknown. The input for sequencing was CD4+ T cells from PBMCs cultured with SARS-CoV-2 spike peptides, taken before COVID-19 vaccination. The receptors derive from a human donor who had a prior SARS-CoV-2 infection. CDR3s include the opening cysteine and the closing phenylalanine or tryptophan. The order of the fields is D gene, clone size, J gene, V gene, CDR3 DNA, CDR3 protein. D genes are given only for firm matches. Expanded clones get a size class; other rows say once, few or many, or leave the size out.

TRBD2 | NA | TRBJ2-1 | TRBV6-7 | TGTGCCAGACCACCGGGACTAGCGGGGGGGTACAATGAGCAGTTCTTC | CARPPGLAGGYNEQFF
TRBD2 | NA | TRBJ2-3 | TRBV5-6 | TGTGCCAGCAGTAAGGGACTAGCGGGAGCCACGATCGGGCAGTATTTT | CASSKGLAGATIGQYF
TRBD2 | NA | TRBJ2-7 | TRBV5-1 | TGCGCCAGCAGCCCCGATCTAGCGGGAGCAGACGAGCAGTACTTC | CASSPDLAGADEQYF
TRBD1 | few | TRBJ1-3 | TRBV28 | TGTGCCAGCAGCCTGGGACAGCGCTCTGGAAACACCATATATTTT | CASSLGQRSGNTIYF
NA | few | TRBJ1-5 | TRBV7-9 | TGTGCCAGCAGCTTAAGGTCAGAAGATCAGCCCCAGCATTTT | CASSLRSEDQPQHF
NA | NA | TRBJ1-1 | TRBV18 | TGTGCCAGCTCATCTACAGAGGGGAACACTGAAGCTTTCTTT | CASSSTEGNTEAFF
NA | NA | TRBJ2-3 | TRBV7-3 | TGTGCCAGCAGCCCGGACCGGGGACCCTGGGATACGCAGTATTTT | CASSPDRGPWDTQYF
NA | NA | TRBJ2-2 | TRBV9 | TGTGCCAGCAGCGTGAGAGGGAGCCAAACCGGGGAGCTGTTTTTT | CASSVRGSQTGELFF
NA | NA | TRBJ2-3 | TRBV27 | TGTGCCAGCAGGATCCAGGGTACAGATACGCAGTATTTT | CASRIQGTDTQYF
NA | NA | TRBJ1-2 | TRBV4-1 | TGCGCCAGCAGCCAGTCGACAGCTAACTATGGCTACACCTTC | CASSQSTANYGYTF
TRBD1 | NA | TRBJ2-7 | TRBV7-8 | TGTGCCAGCAGCTCTCGCCGGGACAGGGTTTTTTACGAGCAGTACTTC | CASSSRRDRVFYEQYF
NA | NA | TRBJ2-3 | TRBV5-1 | TGCGCCAGCAGCTTGCTCAGGGGTGCAGATACGCAGTATTTT | CASSLLRGADTQYF
NA | NA | TRBJ2-7 | TRBV11-3 | TGTGCCAGCAGCTTAACCCGCCTAGACCCTCAGTACTTC | CASSLTRLDPQYF
NA | NA | TRBJ1-2 | TRBV7-2 | TGTGCCAGCAGCTATCACCTGGGCATCGGCTACACCTTC | CASSYHLGIGYTF
TRBD2 | few | TRBJ2-7 | TRBV9 | TGTGCCAGCTCTCGACTGGCGGGAGGCAACGAGCAGTACTTC | CASSRLAGGNEQYF
NA | NA | TRBJ2-7 | TRBV27 | TGTGCCAGCAGTTTATTGGGACACCAGCTTTACGAGCAGTACTTC | CASSLLGHQLYEQYF
NA | NA | TRBJ2-7 | TRBV7-3 | TGTGCCAGCAGCCTTCGGGGCGGGACCTACGAGCAGTACTTC | CASSLRGGTYEQYF
NA | NA | TRBJ2-1 | TRBV7-2 | TGTGCCAGCAGCTTACACTACACTCGGCAGTTCTTC | CASSLHYTRQFF
TRBD1 | NA | TRBJ1-2 | TRBV27 | TGTGCCAGCAGTGCGGGACAGTACTATGGCTACACCTTC | CASSAGQYYGYTF
NA | NA | TRBJ1-1 | TRBV7-3 | TGTGCCAGCAGCGAGAGGAAGCAGACTGAAGCTTTCTTT | CASSERKQTEAFF
NA | few | TRBJ2-7 | TRBV5-4 | TGTGCCAGCAGCTTGGACCGAGAGGAGCAGTACTTC | CASSLDREEQYF
NA | NA | TRBJ2-3 | TRBV5-4 | TGTGCCAGCAGCTTCCTTCTGGGAGATACGCAGTATTTT | CASSFLLGDTQYF
NA | few | TRBJ2-3 | TRBV20-1 | TGCAGTGCTAGCGGACCAGATACGCAGTATTTT | CSASGPDTQYF
NA | few | TRBJ2-5 | TRBV18 | TGTGCCAGCTCACCACCGGGGGGTCTAGAGACCCAGTACTTC | CASSPPGGLETQYF
NA | NA | TRBJ2-1 | TRBV27 | TGTGCCAGCAGTTTTATTCGAGAATCATTCGAGATTGGCGCCAATGAGCAGTTCTTC | CASSFIRESFEIGANEQFF
TRBD1 | NA | TRBJ2-2 | TRBV6-5 | TGTGCCAGCAGTTACCCGACAGGGGTTCGCACCGGGGAGCTGTTTTTT | CASSYPTGVRTGELFF
NA | NA | TRBJ1-3 | TRBV7-6 | TGTGCCAGCAGCTTAGAAGGAAACACCATATATTTT | CASSLEGNTIYF
NA | NA | TRBJ1-1 | TRBV20-1 | TGCAGTGCTAGTTCTTACAGGGTCGCTGAAGCTTTCTTT | CSASSYRVAEAFF
NA | NA | TRBJ2-1 | TRBV7-3 | TGTGCCAGCAGCCCAGAGTCCCCCTACAATGAGCAGTTCTTC | CASSPESPYNEQFF
NA | NA | TRBJ2-1 | TRBV27 | TGTGCCTCCCGGCGAGGGCTAGCCGGCGATGAGCAGTTCTTC | CASRRGLAGDEQFF
NA | few | TRBJ2-6 | TRBV7-2 | TGTGCCAGCAGCTTTTGGGCACTGGCTGGGGCCAACGTCCTGACTTTC | CASSFWALAGANVLTF
TRBD1 | NA | TRBJ1-2 | TRBV6-1 | TGTGCCAGCAGTGAAGTGTTGGACAGGGTATCAACGGAGGGCTACACCTTC | CASSEVLDRVSTEGYTF
NA | once | TRBJ1-1 | TRBV7-9 | TGTGCCAGCACCCAGGACAACACGCAAGAAGCTTTCTTT | CASTQDNTQEAFF
TRBD1 | NA | TRBJ2-5 | TRBV5-4 | TGTGCCAGCAGCTCCAGACAGGGACGTGCATTCCAAGAGACCCAGTACTTC | CASSSRQGRAFQETQYF
NA | NA | TRBJ1-2 | TRBV25-1 | TGTGCCAGCAGTGAATCGAACTATGGCTACACCTTC | CASSESNYGYTF
TRBD1 | NA | TRBJ1-1 | TRBV18 | TGTGCCAGCTCACCAGGGACAGTCATGAACACTGAAGCTTTCTTT | CASSPGTVMNTEAFF
TRBD2 | NA | TRBJ2-1 | TRBV18 | TGTGCCAGCGCAAACGGACTAGCGGCTGCAGAGCAGTTCTTC | CASANGLAAAEQFF
NA | once | TRBJ2-1 | TRBV11-3 | TGTGCCAGCAGCCTCTTTGGGGGCCGTGGGTCCTACAATGAGCAGTTCTTC | CASSLFGGRGSYNEQFF
NA | NA | TRBJ2-3 | TRBV7-9 | TGTGCCAGCAGCTTAATGGGCACCGGCACAGATACGCAGTATTTT | CASSLMGTGTDTQYF
NA | NA | TRBJ2-3 | TRBV18 | TGTGCCAGCTCACCTAGGACACTATCAGATACGCAGTATTTT | CASSPRTLSDTQYF
NA | NA | TRBJ2-5 | TRBV24-1 | TGTGCCACCAGTGAACCTACAGGGTACCAAGAGACCCAGTACTTC | CATSEPTGYQETQYF
NA | NA | TRBJ2-3 | TRBV5-1 | TGCGCCAGCAGCTCTGAGGACGCTAGCACAGATACGCAGTATTTT | CASSSEDASTDTQYF
TRBD2 | NA | TRBJ2-2 | TRBV4-2 | TGTGCCAGCAGCCAAGGATCCCTAGCGGGGGGTTACACCGGGGAGCTGTTTTTT | CASSQGSLAGGYTGELFF
NA | NA | TRBJ1-4 | TRBV18 | TGTGCCAGCTCACCTTCCGGGGCTAATGAAAAACTGTTTTTT | CASSPSGANEKLFF
NA | NA | TRBJ1-2 | TRBV30 | TGTGCCTGGAGTGAACAATTTACGGGCGGCTACACCTTC | CAWSEQFTGGYTF
NA | NA | TRBJ2-1 | TRBV18 | TGTGCCAGCTCACCACCCTTGACTAACGACTATATAAGGTCCTACAATGAGCAGTTCTTC | CASSPPLTNDYIRSYNEQFF
NA | NA | TRBJ2-2 | TRBV29-1 | TGCAGCGTTTCAGACTGGACCGGGGAGCTGTTTTTT | CSVSDWTGELFF
TRBD2 | once | TRBJ2-3 | TRBV28 | TGTGCCAGCAGTGAAGCGGGAGGGAGCACAGATACGCAGTATTTT | CASSEAGGSTDTQYF
TRBD1 | NA | TRBJ2-7 | TRBV5-4 | TGTGCCAGCACTATTGGGGGGACAGGGGGCGCATACGAGCAGTACTTC | CASTIGGTGGAYEQYF
NA | NA | TRBJ2-5 | TRBV5-6 | TGTGCCAGCAGCCCCGGGGACAGCGGGAGTCGGGAGACCCAGTACTTC | CASSPGDSGSRETQYF